A selection of T cell receptor beta chains follows, all from one sample in a study of technical replicates of blood from several donors. Produced via immunoSEQ multiplex PCR; TCRdb's table is partial and in-frame only. The sample contains some 14,000 clones, around 86% of which appear only once. The sample consisted of PBMCs. The receptors were sampled from a human donor in good health. Each CDR3 is given with its conserved first and last residue. A D gene is named only where the DNA matches it firmly. Size values are once, few and many counts, or a class for expanded clones, and some rows have none.

CDR3 protein,CDR3 DNA,CDR3 length,V gene,clone size,D gene,J gene
CASSESLAGGHEQYF,TGTGCCAGCAGTGAATCTTTAGCGGGAGGGCACGAGCAGTACTTC,15,TRBV6-1,-,TRBD2,TRBJ2-7
CASIALAGGLAYNEQFF,TGTGCCAGCATCGCGCTAGCGGGAGGTCTAGCCTACAATGAGCAGTTCTTC,17,TRBV5-6,-,TRBD2,TRBJ2-1
CASSEGGGVGEQYF,TGTGCCAGCAGTGAAGGAGGGGGGGTGGGCGAGCAGTACTTC,14,TRBV6-1,-,-,TRBJ2-7
CASSVGQGFYEQYF,TGTGCCAGCAGCGTAGGCCAGGGTTTCTACGAGCAGTACTTC,14,TRBV9,-,-,TRBJ2-7
CASSVAGGSGANVLTF,TGTGCCAGCAGCGTAGCAGGGGGCTCTGGGGCCAACGTCCTGACTTTC,16,TRBV9,-,TRBD1,TRBJ2-6
CASRESWGGTEAFF,TGTGCCAGCAGGGAGTCTTGGGGAGGCACTGAAGCTTTCTTT,14,TRBV6-5,once,-,TRBJ1-1
CASSSNMGRETQYF,TGTGCCAGCAGTTCCAACATGGGGAGGGAGACCCAGTACTTC,14,TRBV28,-,-,TRBJ2-5
CASSLDSLGGADTQYF,TGCGCCAGCAGCTTGGACTCCCTCGGGGGTGCAGATACGCAGTATTTT,16,TRBV5-1,-,-,TRBJ2-3
CASRGQGISYEQYF,TGTGCCAGCAGGGGACAGGGGATCTCCTACGAGCAGTACTTC,14,TRBV2,-,TRBD1,TRBJ2-7
CASSGWDRGYEQYF,TGTGCCAGCAGCGGCTGGGACAGGGGTTACGAGCAGTACTTC,14,TRBV11-2,-,TRBD1,TRBJ2-7
CASSPSEQGGGGTEAFF,TGTGCCAGCTCACCTAGTGAACAGGGGGGCGGAGGGACTGAAGCTTTCTTT,17,TRBV18,few,TRBD1,TRBJ1-1
CASRDRGAVEETQYF,TGCGCCAGCAGGGACAGGGGCGCAGTGGAAGAGACCCAGTACTTC,15,TRBV4-1,few,TRBD1,TRBJ2-5
CASRSDYGLGLIGYTF,TGTGCCAGCAGATCCGATTACGGTCTTGGGCTAATTGGCTACACCTTC,16,TRBV7-2,-,-,TRBJ1-2
CASSLLGEGQETQYF,TGTGCCAGCAGCTTGTTAGGGGAGGGACAAGAGACCCAGTACTTC,15,TRBV5-4,few,TRBD2,TRBJ2-5
CSLRRGPEQFF,TGCTCCCTTAGAAGGGGGCCCGAGCAGTTCTTC,11,TRBV20-1,once,TRBD1,TRBJ2-1
CASSPGQNSNYGYTF,TGTGCCAGCAGTCCAGGACAGAACTCTAACTATGGCTACACCTTC,15,TRBV6-1,-,-,TRBJ1-2
CASSKATREGYEQYF,TGTGCCAGCAGCAAAGCGACGCGGGAGGGGTACGAGCAGTACTTC,15,TRBV21-1,once,-,TRBJ2-7
CASSPSSGSGHEQYF,TGTGCCAGCAGTCCCTCTAGCGGGAGTGGCCACGAGCAGTACTTC,15,TRBV6-5,-,TRBD2,TRBJ2-7
CASSGTRETDTQYF,TGTGCCAGCAGTGGGACTAGAGAAACAGATACGCAGTATTTT,14,TRBV2,-,TRBD2,TRBJ2-3
CASSLSRDNSYEQYF,TGTGCCAGCAGCCTTTCACGGGACAACTCCTACGAGCAGTACTTC,15,TRBV5-5,-,-,TRBJ2-7
CQTGESADYGYTF,TGCCAAACAGGGGAGAGTGCTGACTATGGCTACACCTTC,13,TRBV29-1,few,TRBD1,TRBJ1-2
CASSMAGGNQPQHF,TGTGCCAGTAGTATGGCAGGGGGCAATCAGCCCCAGCATTTT,14,TRBV19,-,-,TRBJ1-5
CASSPGDRGRQPQHF,TGTGCCAGTAGTCCCGGGGACAGGGGTCGTCAGCCCCAGCATTTT,15,TRBV19,-,TRBD1,TRBJ1-5
CAISPRGAGYEQYF,TGTGCCATCAGTCCCCGGGGGGCGGGCTACGAGCAGTACTTC,14,TRBV10-3,-,-,TRBJ2-7
CASLVAGGPNIQYF,TGTGCCAGCTTAGTTGCGGGAGGGCCCAACATTCAGTACTTC,14,TRBV6-1,-,TRBD2,TRBJ2-4
CASSLITGGNNYGYTF,TGTGCCAGCAGTCTAATCACAGGGGGGAATAACTATGGCTACACCTTC,16,TRBV27,-,TRBD1,TRBJ1-2
CASSSAGEQYF,TGCGCCAGCAGCTCTGCGGGAGAGCAGTACTTC,11,TRBV5-1,-,-,TRBJ2-7
CASSLQGNTYEQYF,TGTGCCAGCAGCTTACAGGGGAACACCTACGAGCAGTACTTC,14,TRBV7-3,-,-,TRBJ2-7
CASTPAGGRDTSGTQYF,TGTGCCAGCACCCCCGCCGGGGGGCGGGACACCTCGGGGACCCAGTACTTC,17,TRBV28,-,-,TRBJ2-5
CASRLGQGSTGELFF,TGTGCAAGTCGCTTAGGACAGGGGTCCACCGGGGAGCTGTTTTTT,15,TRBV12-2,-,-,TRBJ2-2
CASSQDRNTEAFF,TGTGCCAGCAGCCAGGACAGGAACACTGAAGCTTTCTTT,13,TRBV14,-,-,TRBJ1-1
CASSLVEGGGTEAFF,TGTGCCAGCAGCTTAGTGGAGGGCGGGGGCACTGAAGCTTTCTTT,15,TRBV7-8,-,-,TRBJ1-1
CASRGASGSAYNEQFF,TGCGCCAGCAGAGGAGCTAGCGGCTCTGCCTACAATGAGCAGTTCTTC,16,TRBV5-1,-,TRBD2,TRBJ2-1
CASSTTSTYGEQFF,TGTGCCAGCAGTACTACTTCGACTTACGGTGAGCAGTTCTTC,14,TRBV6-1,-,-,TRBJ2-1
CASSLDWFSSEANYGYTF,TGTGCCAGCAGCTTAGATTGGTTTAGCTCAGAAGCTAACTATGGCTACACCTTC,18,TRBV7-9,few,-,TRBJ1-2
CAWSVRGSYEQYF,TGTGCCTGGAGTGTACGAGGCAGCTACGAGCAGTACTTC,13,TRBV30,once,-,TRBJ2-7
CASSQGSHTEAFF,TGTGCCAGCAGCCAGGGGTCCCACACTGAAGCTTTCTTT,13,TRBV7-2,-,-,TRBJ1-1
CASSRTGVNTGELFF,TGTGCCAGCAGCCGCACAGGGGTCAACACCGGGGAGCTGTTTTTT,15,TRBV9,-,TRBD1,TRBJ2-2
CATSPHGTSTGELFF,TGTGCCACCAGCCCGCACGGGACAAGTACCGGGGAGCTGTTTTTT,15,TRBV15,-,-,TRBJ2-2
CASSVGGDNTGELFF,TGTGCCAGCAGCGTAGGGGGAGATAACACCGGGGAGCTGTTTTTT,15,TRBV9,-,-,TRBJ2-2
CAWSVPGAGTNPTPQHF,TGTGCCTGGAGTGTTCCCGGAGCCGGGACAAATCCAACCCCCCAGCATTTT,17,TRBV30,once,-,TRBJ1-5
CAWWTALGGTEAFF,TGTGCCTGGTGGACGGCGTTAGGGGGAACTGAAGCTTTCTTT,14,TRBV30,few,-,TRBJ1-1
CASSVGAGGPSYNEQFF,TGTGCCAGCAGCGTAGGAGCGGGAGGGCCCTCTTACAATGAGCAGTTCTTC,17,TRBV9,few,TRBD2,TRBJ2-1
CASSYGDRDYGYTF,TGTGCCAGCAGCTATGGGGACAGGGACTATGGCTACACCTTC,14,TRBV5-4,few,TRBD1,TRBJ1-2
CASSETSGRYNEQFF,TGTGCCAGCAGTGAAACTAGCGGGAGATACAATGAGCAGTTCTTC,15,TRBV2,-,TRBD2,TRBJ2-1
CASSVRSGETGELFF,TGTGCCAGCAGCGTTAGGTCGGGAGAAACCGGGGAGCTGTTTTTT,15,TRBV9,-,-,TRBJ2-2
CASKDRFSYEQYF,TGTGCCTCTAAGGACAGATTCTCCTACGAGCAGTACTTC,13,TRBV30,-,-,TRBJ2-7
CASSSDRYVGNQPQHF,TGTGCCAGCAGTTCCGACAGGTACGTTGGCAATCAGCCCCAGCATTTT,16,TRBV6-5,-,-,TRBJ1-5
CASSLQGWSGNTIYF,TGTGCCAGCAGCTTGCAGGGATGGTCTGGAAACACCATATATTTT,15,TRBV5-8,-,-,TRBJ1-3
CASTPQTGELFF,TGTGCCAGCACCCCACAGACCGGGGAGCTGTTTTTT,12,TRBV28,-,-,TRBJ2-2
CASSSLLAGGRNNEQFF,TGTGCCAGCAGTTCCCTTTTAGCGGGAGGGCGCAACAATGAGCAGTTCTTC,17,TRBV2,-,TRBD2,TRBJ2-1
CASSPTSAGEQFF,TGTGCCAGCAGTCCAACTAGCGCCGGTGAGCAGTTCTTC,13,TRBV27,medium-sized,TRBD2,TRBJ2-1
CASSEGLAVYNEQFF,TGTGCCAGCAGCGAGGGACTAGCGGTCTACAATGAGCAGTTCTTC,15,TRBV6-1,-,TRBD2,TRBJ2-1
CASSGQADAYEQYF,TGTGCCAGCAGTGGGCAAGCGGACGCCTACGAGCAGTACTTC,14,TRBV6-1,-,-,TRBJ2-7
CASSSQAGENFYEQYF,TGTGCCAGCAGCTCACAAGCGGGAGAAAATTTTTACGAGCAGTACTTC,16,TRBV9,-,TRBD2,TRBJ2-7